The 22 T cell receptor beta chains below come from one sample, sequenced in a study of blood T cell repertoires in COVID-19. The repertoire was sequenced with immunoSEQ multiplex PCR; TCRdb's copy has only in-frame clones and lacks some. The sample includes about 70,000 clones, more than 80% of them seen just once. Sequencing used peripheral blood. Every receptor here comes from a woman aged 80 or older with active or convalescent COVID-19.

This rearrangement joins TRBV6-1 to TRBJ1-3; 7 nucleotides align to TRBD1. The CDR3 consists of 16 residues. After removal of 3 bases from V and 0 bases from J, the junction contained 5 bases not matched to a gene. Germline values: CDR1 MNHNS, CDR2 SASEGT. The CDR3 region is CASSDPGGSSGNTIYF. The CDR3 DNA sequence: TGTGCCAGCAGTGACCCAGGGGGTAGCTCTGGAAACACCATATATTTT.

This chain links TRBV20-1 with TRBJ2-1; a weak D match, TRBD1 (5 bases). Germline V lookup: CDR1 DFQATT, CDR2 SNEGSKA (reference sequence). V was shortened by 5 bases and J by 9 bases, with 11 bases between the two germline ends. This CDR3 has 11 amino acids. DNA of the CDR3: TGCAGTGCTCCCAGGGCGGCTGAGCAGTTCTTC. Protein: CSAPRAAEQFF.

The rearrangement joins TRBV5-4 to TRBJ2-2; 11 nucleotides line up with TRBD2. This CDR3 is 16 amino acids long. V was clipped by 4 bases and J by 5 bases; unmatched bases: 7. The germline CDR1 and CDR2 sequences are SGHNT and YYREEE (reference sequence). The CDR3 DNA sequence: TGTGCCAGCAGCCGGGATAGCGGGAGGGGGACCGGGGAGCTGTTTTTT. It specifies CASSRDSGRGTGELFF.

This sequence joins TRBV4-3 and TRBJ1-2, with D possibly matching TRBD1 (5 bases). CDR1 and CDR2 from the germline V gene are LGHNA and YSLEER. The CDR3 loop spans 14 amino acids. The V end lost 1 base, the J end lost 2 bases, and 8 bases lay between the germline ends. This chain's CDR3 is CASSQVSGNYGYTF. In DNA form, the CDR3 reads TGCGCCAGCAGCCAAGTGTCAGGGAACTATGGCTACACCTTC.

The chain employs TRBV7-6 and TRBJ1-1, with 7 positions matching TRBD1. Losses at the gene ends were 2 bases for V and 3 bases for J; bases not matched to a gene: 12. This CDR3 has 17 residues. Germline assignment: CDR1 SGHVS and CDR2 FNYEAQ. CDR3: CASSLTYRAGQDTEAFF. In DNA form, the CDR3 reads TGTGCCAGCAGCTTAACCTACCGGGCAGGACAGGACACTGAAGCTTTCTTT.

Only one count was recorded for this clone. This chain joins TRBV6-2 or TRBV6-3 and TRBJ1-2; 8 bases line up with TRBD1. The CDR3 loop spans 17 amino acids. Per the germline V gene, CDR1 is MNHEY and CDR2 is SVGEGT. J was trimmed by 0 bases and V by 0 bases; bases with no gene match: 6. The CDR3 spells CASSYSSGGPANYGYTF. CDR3 bases: TGTGCCAGCAGTTACTCGTCAGGGGGCCCCGCTAACTATGGCTACACCTTC.

This chain connects TRBV9 to TRBJ2-7; a weak D match, TRBD2 (5 bases). CDR1 and CDR2 from the germline V gene are SGDLS and YYNGEE. V was trimmed by 0 bases and J by 2 bases, leaving 9 bases between them. The CDR3 loop spans 14 amino acids. CDR3 region: CASSVADGAYEQYF. The DNA for the CDR3 is TGTGCCAGCAGCGTAGCAGACGGGGCCTACGAGCAGTACTTC. The full variable domain, in which reference TRBV9 and TRBJ2-7 provide the parts outside the CDR3, is DSGVTQTPKHLITATGQRVTLRCSPRSGDLSVYWYQQSLDQGLQFLIQYYNGEERAKGNILERFSAQQFPDLHSELNLSSLELGDSALYFCASSVADGAYEQYFGPGTRLTVT.

Remarks on this clone: At one of its ends the junction is not consistent with the germline gene, which may arise from a read error. This rearrangement joins TRBV19 to TRBJ1-1, with TRBD1 matching 7 bases. From germline, CDR1 is LNHDA and CDR2 SQIVND (reference sequence). The CDR3 is made up of 15 amino acids. DNA of the CDR3: TGTGCCAGTAGTATAGACCGGGACAGAGTGGTACAGCGGGTCTTT. It specifies CASSIDRDRVVQRVF.

The chain links TRBV11-2 to TRBJ2-1; the D gene is possibly TRBD2 (5 bases). Trimming shortened V by 5 bases and J by 0 bases, and 17 bases separated the two germline ends. CDR1 is SGHAT, CDR2 FQNNGV, per germline. There are 17 residues in the CDR3. CDR3 coding DNA: TGTGCCAGCAGCCTCCCCTTGGGTGGGAGCTCCTACAATGAGCAGTTCTTC. Residues: CASSLPLGGSSYNEQFF.

This clone was seen once. The V gene is TRBV12-2, the J gene TRBJ2-1; the table calls TRBD2, which could not be checked here. TRBV12-2 is a known pseudogene. The CDR3 length is 14 residues. The CDR3 spells CASRFRGSYNEQFF. DNA for the CDR3: TGTGCAAGTCGCTTTAGAGGCTCCTACAATGAGCAGTTCTTC.

The rearrangement uses TRBV24-1 and TRBJ2-5; possibly TRBD1 for D (5 bases). The CDR3 loop spans 13 amino acids. Trimming removed 4 bases from V and 5 bases from J, with 10 bases in between. Germline loops: CDR1 KGHDR, CDR2 SFDVKD. The CDR3 is CATSEQGFETQYF. CDR3 nucleotides: TGTGCCACCAGTGAGCAGGGTTTCGAGACCCAGTACTTC.

The V call is TRBV9, the J call TRBJ2-2; TRBD2 aligns across 7 bases. V trimming: 0 bases; J trimming: 5 bases; junction bases outside the gene matches: 7. Germline-derived CDR1 and CDR2 are SGDLS and YYNGEE. This CDR3 contains 16 residues. The CDR3 spells CASSVEAGKFTGELFF. The CDR3 DNA follows: TGTGCCAGCAGCGTAGAAGCGGGAAAATTTACCGGGGAGCTGTTTTTT.

The chain combines TRBV6-2 or TRBV6-3 with TRBJ2-7; 7 nucleotides align to TRBD1. This CDR3 comprises 13 residues. Per germline, CDR1 MNHEY and CDR2 SVGEGT. J was trimmed by 6 bases and V by 6 bases; bases with no gene match: 8. The CDR3 here is CASSDRVVSEQYF. DNA of the CDR3: TGTGCCAGCAGCGACAGGGTGGTCTCCGAGCAGTACTTC.

The rearrangement uses TRBV7-8 and TRBJ2-4; D gene uncertain. The ends were cut back, 5 bases at V and 0 bases at J, with 11 bases in the middle. Germline V gene data show CDR1 as SGHVS and CDR2 as FQNEAQ. The CDR3 has 15 residues. DNA for the CDR3: TGTGCCAGCAGCCCAGGTTTGCTAGCCAAAAACATTCAGTACTTC. Its protein product is CASSPGLLAKNIQYF.

This chain links TRBV5-4 with TRBJ2-3, with 8 bases fitting TRBD2. Germline V lookup: CDR1 SGHNT, CDR2 YYREEE (reference sequence). The ends lost 2 bases at V and 6 bases at J; junction bases unmatched: 2. This CDR3 contains 13 residues. The CDR3 DNA sequence: TGTGCCAGCAGCTTAGCGGGAGAGGATACGCAGTATTTT. This codes for CASSLAGEDTQYF.

The chain recombines TRBV29-1 with TRBJ1-5, with TRBD1 as a possible D gene (6 bases). The CDR3 loop spans 13 amino acids. V shed 4 bases and J shed 1 base, with 8 bases lying between them. CDR1 SQVTM and CDR2 ANQGSEA come from the germline V gene. The CDR3, as DNA: TGCAGCGTTGCACAGGGAAGCAATCAGCCCCAGCATTTT. Protein: CSVAQGSNQPQHF.

The CDR3 DNA reads TGTGCCACCAGTGACGGACTCCCAACTAATGAAAAACTGTTTTTT. Translation: CATSDGLPTNEKLFF. The J gene is TRBJ1-4, the V gene TRBV24-1; D not resolved. This CDR3 region has 15 residues. Deletions cut 4 bases from V and 0 bases from J, with 8 bases between. Germline V gives CDR1 KGHDR, CDR2 SFDVKD.

The chain recombines TRBV19 with TRBJ2-1; TRBD1 might be the D (6 bases). Germline V CDR1 and CDR2: LNHDA, SQIVND (reference sequence). Trimming stripped 3 bases from V and 8 bases from J, with 14 bases between. The CDR3 totals 14 residues. The chain's CDR3 is CASSIGRGSDEQFF. Written as DNA, the CDR3 is TGTGCCAGTAGTATTGGCAGGGGATCGGATGAGCAGTTCTTC.

CDR3 residues: CASSKERRQGHFSNTGELFF. The CDR3 DNA reads TGTGCCAGCAGCAAAGAGAGGCGACAGGGTCACTTCTCTAACACCGGGGAGCTGTTTTTT. This chain joins TRBV11-3 and TRBJ2-2; 7 bases are shared with TRBD1. V lost 5 bases to trimming and J lost 2 bases; unmatched junction nucleotides: 20. The CDR3 has 20 residues. Looked up from germline, CDR1 is SGHNT and CDR2 is YENEEA.

This rearrangement joins TRBV10-3 to TRBJ2-7, with D possibly matching TRBD2 (5 bases). V lost 0 bases and J 6 bases, leaving 9 bases between the germline ends. Germline V gene sequence: CDR1 ENHRY, CDR2 SYGVKD. The CDR3 covers 13 residues. The CDR3, as DNA: TGTGCCATCAGTGAGTCTGGAGGCCCCGAGCAGTACTTC. Amino acid sequence: CAISESGGPEQYF.

This sequence joins TRBV28 and TRBJ1-2, with TRBD1 matching 7 bases. The CDR3 is 13 residues long. CDR1 and CDR2 (germline): MDHEN, SYDVKM. The J segment lost 6 bases and the V segment lost 7 bases, leaving 8 bases of the junction unmatched. In DNA, the CDR3 is TGTGCCAGCACCTCGGACAGGTACAATGGCTACACCTTC. Translated, it gives CASTSDRYNGYTF.

CDR3 DNA sequence: TGCGCCAGCAGCTTGCAATCCGGGCTAGCGGGAGGGAAGAGAGAGCAGTACTTC. Translation gives CASSLQSGLAGGKREQYF. The rearrangement uses TRBV5-1 and TRBJ2-7; 12 bases align to TRBD2. The CDR3 loop spans 18 amino acids. Germline values: CDR1 SGHRS, CDR2 YFSETQ. V shed 1 base, J shed 7 bases, and the junction held 15 bases outside the gene matches.